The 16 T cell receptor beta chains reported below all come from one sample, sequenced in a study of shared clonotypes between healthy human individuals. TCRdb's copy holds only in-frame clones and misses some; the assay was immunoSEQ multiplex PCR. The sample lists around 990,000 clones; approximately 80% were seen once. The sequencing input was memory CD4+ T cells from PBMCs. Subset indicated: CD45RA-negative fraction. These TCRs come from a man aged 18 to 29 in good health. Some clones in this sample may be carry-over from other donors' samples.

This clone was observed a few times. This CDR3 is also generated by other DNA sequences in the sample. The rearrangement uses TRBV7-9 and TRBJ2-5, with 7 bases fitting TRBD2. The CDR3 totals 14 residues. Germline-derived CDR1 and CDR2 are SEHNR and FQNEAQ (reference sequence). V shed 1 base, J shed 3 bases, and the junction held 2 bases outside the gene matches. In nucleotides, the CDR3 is TGTGCCAGCAGCTTAGGACTAGCAAAAGAGACCCAGTACTTC. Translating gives CASSLGLAKETQYF.

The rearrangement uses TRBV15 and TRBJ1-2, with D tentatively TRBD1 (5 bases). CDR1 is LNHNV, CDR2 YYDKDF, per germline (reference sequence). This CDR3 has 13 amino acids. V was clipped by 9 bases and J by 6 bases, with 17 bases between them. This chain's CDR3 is CATTEYRGDGYTF. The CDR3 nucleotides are TGTGCCACAACGGAGTATCGGGGGGATGGCTACACCTTC.

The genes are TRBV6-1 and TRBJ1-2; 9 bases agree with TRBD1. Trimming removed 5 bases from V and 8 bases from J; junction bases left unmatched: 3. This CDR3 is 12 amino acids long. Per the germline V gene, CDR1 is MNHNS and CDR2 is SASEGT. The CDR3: CASSLTGGGYTF. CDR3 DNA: TGTGCCAGCAGTCTGACAGGGGGAGGCTACACCTTC.

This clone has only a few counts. CDR3 DNA: TGCAGCGCCCGAGTGGGGGTTACCGGGGAGCTGTTTTTT. Its translation: CSARVGVTGELFF. The genes are TRBV29-1 and TRBJ2-2; TRBD1 or TRBD2 may be the D gene (5 bases each). Trimming stripped 7 bases from V and 5 bases from J, with 14 bases between. This CDR3 has 13 amino acids. CDR1 is SQVTM and CDR2 is ANQGSEA in the germline V gene.

The CDR3 reads CASSPRLAGAGDTQYF. For the CDR3, the DNA is TGCGCCAGCAGCCCGCGACTAGCGGGAGCTGGAGATACGCAGTATTTT. The gene calls are TRBV5-1 and TRBJ2-3, with TRBD2 matching 12 bases. The CDR3 length is 16 residues. Germline V gene lookup returns CDR1 SGHRS and CDR2 YFSETQ. V gave up 4 bases and J gave up 5 bases; unmatched junction bases: 8.

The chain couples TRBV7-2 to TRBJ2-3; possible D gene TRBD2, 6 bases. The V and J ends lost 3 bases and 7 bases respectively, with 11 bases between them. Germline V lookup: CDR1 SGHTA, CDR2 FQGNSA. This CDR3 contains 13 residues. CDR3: CASSLDYKNTQYF. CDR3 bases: TGTGCCAGCAGCTTGGACTATAAGAATACGCAGTATTTT. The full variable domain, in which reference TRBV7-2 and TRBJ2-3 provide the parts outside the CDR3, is GAGVSQSPSNKVTEKGKDVELRCDPISGHTALYWYRQSLGQGLEFLIYFQGNSAPDKSGLPSDRFSAERTGGSVSTLTIQRTQQEDSAVYLCASSLDYKNTQYFGPGTRLTVL.

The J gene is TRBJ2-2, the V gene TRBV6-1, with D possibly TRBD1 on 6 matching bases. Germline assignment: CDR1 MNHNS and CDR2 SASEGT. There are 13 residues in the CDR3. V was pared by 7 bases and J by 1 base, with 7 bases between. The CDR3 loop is CASMTGNTGELFF. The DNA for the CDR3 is TGTGCCAGCATGACAGGGAACACCGGGGAGCTGTTTTTT.

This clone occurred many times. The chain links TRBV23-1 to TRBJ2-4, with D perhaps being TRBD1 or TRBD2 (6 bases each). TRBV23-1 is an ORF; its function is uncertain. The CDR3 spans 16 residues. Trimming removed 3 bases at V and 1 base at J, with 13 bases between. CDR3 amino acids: CASSHWGAPAKNIQYF. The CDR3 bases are TGCGCCAGCAGTCATTGGGGGGCGCCGGCCAAAAACATTCAGTACTTC.

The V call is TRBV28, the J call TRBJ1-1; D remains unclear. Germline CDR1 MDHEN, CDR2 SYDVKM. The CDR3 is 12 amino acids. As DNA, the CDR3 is TGTGCTACGAGGGAGTTGAACACTGAAGCTTTCTTT. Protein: CATRELNTEAFF.

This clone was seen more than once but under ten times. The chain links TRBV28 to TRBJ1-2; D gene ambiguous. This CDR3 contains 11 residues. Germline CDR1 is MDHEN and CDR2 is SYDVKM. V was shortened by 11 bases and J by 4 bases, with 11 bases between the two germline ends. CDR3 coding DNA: TGTGCCGTCTCGACGGGCTATGGCTACACCTTC. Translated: CAVSTGYGYTF.

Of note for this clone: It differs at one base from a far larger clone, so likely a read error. The CDR3 region is CASSGGKGNQPQHF. In nucleotides, the CDR3 is TGTGCCAGCAGTGGGGGGAAGGGCAATCAGCCCCAGCATTTT. The V and J genes are TRBV6-1 and TRBJ1-5, with D maybe TRBD1 (5 bases). The CDR3 has 14 residues. The V gene lost 4 bases and the J gene lost 2 bases, with 9 bases spanning the gap. Germline CDR1 and CDR2: MNHNS and SASEGT.

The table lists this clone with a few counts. Written as DNA, the CDR3 is TGTGCCTGGAGAGGCCCGGCGGGAGGGCCTCGTACGCAGTATTTT. Residues: CAWRGPAGGPRTQYF. The chain employs TRBV30 and TRBJ2-3, with 9 bases fitting TRBD2. Germline V gene data show CDR1 as GTSNPN and CDR2 as SVGIG (reference sequence). The length of the CDR3 is 15 residues. Trimming took 3 bases from V and 8 from J; bases not matched to a gene: 12.

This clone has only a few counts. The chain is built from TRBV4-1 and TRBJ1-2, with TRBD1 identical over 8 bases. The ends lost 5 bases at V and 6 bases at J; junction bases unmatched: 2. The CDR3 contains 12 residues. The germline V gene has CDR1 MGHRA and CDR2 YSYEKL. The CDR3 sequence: CASSDRGHGYTF. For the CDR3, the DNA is TGCGCCAGCAGCGACAGGGGCCATGGCTACACCTTC.

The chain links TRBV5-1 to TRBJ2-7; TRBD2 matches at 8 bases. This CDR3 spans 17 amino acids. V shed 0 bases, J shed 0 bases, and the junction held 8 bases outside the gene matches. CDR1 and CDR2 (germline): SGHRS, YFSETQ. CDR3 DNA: TGCGCCAGCAGCTTGGCGTCGGGAGGGCCGAGCTCCTACGAGCAGTACTTC. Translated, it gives CASSLASGGPSSYEQYF. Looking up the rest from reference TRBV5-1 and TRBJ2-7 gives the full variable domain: KAGVTQTPRYLIKTRGQQVTLSCSPISGHRSVSWYQQTPGQGLQFLFEYFSETQRNKGNFPGRFSGRQFSNSRSEMNVSTLELGDSALYLCASSLASGGPSSYEQYFGPGTRLTVT.

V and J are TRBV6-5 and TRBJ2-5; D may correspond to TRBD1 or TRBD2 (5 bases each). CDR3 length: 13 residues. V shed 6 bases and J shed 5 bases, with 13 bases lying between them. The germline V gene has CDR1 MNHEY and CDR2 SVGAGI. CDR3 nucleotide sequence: TGTGCCAGCAGACCTCCCGGGGCGGAGACCCAGTACTTC. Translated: CASRPPGAETQYF.

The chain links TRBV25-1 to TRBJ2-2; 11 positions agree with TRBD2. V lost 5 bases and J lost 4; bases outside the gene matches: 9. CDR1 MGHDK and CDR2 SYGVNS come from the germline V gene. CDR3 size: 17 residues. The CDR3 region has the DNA TGTGCCAGCAGTCCCTCCACTAGCGGGAGATCCACCGGGGAGCTGTTTTTT. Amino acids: CASSPSTSGRSTGELFF. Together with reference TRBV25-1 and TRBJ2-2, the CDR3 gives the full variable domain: EADIYQTPRYLVIGTGKKITLECSQTMGHDKMYWYQQDPGMELHLIHYSYGVNSTEKGDLSSESTVSRIRTEHFPLTLESARPSHTSQYLCASSPSTSGRSTGELFFGEGSRLTVL.